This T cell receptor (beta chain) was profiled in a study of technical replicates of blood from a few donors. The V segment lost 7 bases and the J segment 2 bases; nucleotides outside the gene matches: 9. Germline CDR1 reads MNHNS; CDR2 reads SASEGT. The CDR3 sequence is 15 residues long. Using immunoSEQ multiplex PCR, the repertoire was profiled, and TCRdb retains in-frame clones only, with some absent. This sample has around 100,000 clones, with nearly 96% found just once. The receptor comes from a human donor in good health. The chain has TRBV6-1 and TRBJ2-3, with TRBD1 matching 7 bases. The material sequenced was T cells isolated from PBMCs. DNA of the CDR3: TGTGCCAGCACGCCGGGACAGATATTCACAGATACGCAGTATTTT. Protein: CASTPGQIFTDTQYF.